The 4 T cell receptor beta chains below were found in one sample sequenced in a study of response to subunit inactivated influenza vaccine. One entry per CDR3 protein results from TCRdb running MiXCR on the RT-PCR reads. The sample includes approximately 500,000 distinct CDR3 sequences, 10% to 15% of them seen just once. Sequenced material: PBMCs from blood, taken roughly 48 days after vaccination. The receptor source for this set is a man between 50 and 59 years old who received an inactivated influenza vaccine.

This clonotype was picked up many times. CDR3 DNA sequence: TGCAGTGCCCCCGGATCGAGCTCCTACAATGAGCAGTTCTTC. Protein product: CSAPGSSSYNEQFF. The chain combines TRBV20-1 with TRBJ2-1; no clear D. The CDR3 covers 14 residues. CDR1 and CDR2 from the germline V gene are DFQATT and SNEGSKA (reference sequence). Trimming removed 6 bases from V and 0 bases from J, with 12 bases in between.

This clonotype has a handful of counts. CDR3 sequence: CAISGFGSGAEDGNTIYF. The CDR3 DNA follows: TGTGCCATCAGTGGGTTCGGCTCAGGAGCGGAGGATGGAAACACCATATATTTT. The chain combines TRBV10-3 with TRBJ1-3, with D hard to call. Germline V lookup: CDR1 ENHRY, CDR2 SYGVKD. Trimming cost V 4 bases and J 3 bases, with 22 bases left between them. CDR3 size: 18 residues.

This clonotype was recorded many times. The chain uses TRBV29-1 and TRBJ2-7; 7 nucleotides align to TRBD2. V lost 7 bases, J lost 1 base, and 4 bases stayed unmatched. The length of the CDR3 is 12 residues. Germline-derived CDR1 and CDR2 are SQVTM and ANQGSEA. The CDR3 protein is CSAGDYSYEQYF. CDR3 nucleotide sequence: TGCAGCGCTGGGGACTATTCCTACGAGCAGTACTTC.

CDR3 sequence (DNA): TGTGCCAGCAGCTTAATGGCACTAGCATCCTACGAGCAGTACTTC. The encoded protein is CASSLMALASYEQYF. The J gene is TRBJ2-7, the V gene TRBV7-2, with D possibly matching TRBD2 (6 bases). The CDR3 runs to 15 residues. Germline assignment: CDR1 SGHTA and CDR2 FQGNSA. Trimming stripped 2 bases from V and 1 base from J, with 12 bases between.